One sample yielded the 8 T cell receptor beta chains listed below, sequenced in a study of T cells in Graves' hyperthyroidism and ophthalmopathy. TCR beta CDR3 region amplification was performed from RNA transcripts. First-round RT-PCR targeting the TCR CDR3 was performed with the HTBI primer set. TCRdb independently ran MiXCR on the multiplex PCR reads; one entry per CDR3 protein. The table includes 50,000 to 55,000 distinct CDR3 sequences, approximately 48% detected once. Sequencing was done on a sample of blood. Source of these receptors: a woman aged 45-65 years with Graves' ophthalmopathy.

This clonotype was detected ten times or more. The rearrangement joins TRBV6-5 to TRBJ2-3; 8 bases align to TRBD2. CDR3 length equals 15 residues. CDR1 is MNHEY, CDR2 SVGAGI, per germline. Germline trimming cut 5 bases from V and 6 bases from J; bases unmatched to any gene: 10. CDR3 DNA: TGTGCCAGCAGTCCTCCCGGGAGGGCCCGGGATACGCAGTATTTT. As protein: CASSPPGRARDTQYF.

This clonotype was detected only once. This may stem from a read error, because a much larger clone lies one nucleotide away. Likely a read error: the CDR3 ends without its conserved phenylalanine or tryptophan. The rearrangement uses TRBV18 and TRBJ1-2; 8 positions match TRBD1. Germline V gene lookup returns CDR1 KGHSH and CDR2 LQKENI. The CDR3 runs to 16 residues. The V gene end was trimmed by 6 bases and the J gene end by 3 bases; junction bases not matched to a gene: 12. CDR3: CASSDDQGAFDYGYTS. The CDR3 DNA reads TGTGCCAGCTCCGACGACCAGGGGGCGTTCGACTATGGCTACACCTCC.

V is TRBV3-1 and J is TRBJ2-1; perhaps TRBD2 as D (6 bases). V was clipped by 2 bases and J by 9 bases, with 20 bases between them. Germline V gene sequence: CDR1 LGHDT, CDR2 YNNKEL (reference sequence). The CDR3 is 16 residues long. CDR3 bases: TGTGCCAGCAGCCAACGTCGGACTAACCACGGGGGTGAGCAGTTCTTC. It is translated as CASSQRRTNHGGEQFF.

In this sample, this clonotype turned up many times. This chain uses TRBV5-1 with TRBJ2-7, with 12 bases that match TRBD2. J was trimmed by 1 base and V by 3 bases; bases with no gene match: 11. Germline-derived CDR1 and CDR2 are SGHRS and YFSETQ. The CDR3 runs to 18 residues. The CDR3: CASSSGRLAGGISYEQYF. CDR3 bases: TGCGCCAGCAGCTCCGGGAGGCTAGCGGGAGGGATTTCCTACGAGCAGTACTTC.

The chain carries TRBV3-1 and TRBJ2-4; 9 nucleotides agree with TRBD1. Germline assignment: CDR1 LGHDT and CDR2 YNNKEL (reference sequence). The CDR3 runs 14 residues. V lost 1 base and J lost 8; bases outside the gene matches: 3. The CDR3 loop reads CASSQGGQGDIQYF. The CDR3 DNA sequence: TGTGCCAGCAGCCAAGGGGGACAGGGTGACATTCAGTACTTC. The full variable domain, completed using reference TRBV3-1 and TRBJ2-4, is DTAVSQTPKYLVTQMGNDKSIKCEQNLGHDTMYWYKQDSKKFLKIMFSYNNKELIINETVPNRFSPKSPDKAHLNLHINSLELGDSAVYFCASSQGGQGDIQYFGAGTRLSVL.

This clonotype appeared many times. The gene calls are TRBV5-1 and TRBJ2-1; TRBD2 agrees at 12 bases. Germline lookup yields CDR1 SGHRS and CDR2 YFSETQ. V shed 0 bases and J 7 bases; nucleotides not matched to a gene: 5. The CDR3 is 16 residues long. CDR3 in amino acids: CASSLELAGGGNEQFF. DNA of the CDR3: TGCGCCAGCAGCTTGGAACTAGCGGGGGGAGGGAATGAGCAGTTCTTC. Together with reference TRBV5-1 and TRBJ2-1, the CDR3 gives the full variable domain: KAGVTQTPRYLIKTRGQQVTLSCSPISGHRSVSWYQQTPGQGLQFLFEYFSETQRNKGNFPGRFSGRQFSNSRSEMNVSTLELGDSALYLCASSLELAGGGNEQFFGPGTRLTVL.

To note about this clonotype: Since the CDR3 does not end with the conserved phenylalanine or tryptophan, this likely comes from a read error. This chain joins TRBV4-1 and TRBJ1-1; a possible D gene is TRBD1 (6 bases). Trimming shortened V by 5 bases and J by 3 bases, and 16 bases separated the two germline ends. The CDR3 has 15 residues. The V gene's germline CDR1 is MGHRA and CDR2 YSYEKL. The CDR3 bases are TGCGCCAGCAGCGACACAGGGAGAGAGGACACTGAAGCTTTCGTT. It specifies CASSDTGREDTEAFV.

This clonotype was counted once. This chain uses TRBV7-6 with TRBJ1-4; D is undetermined. V shed 4 bases and J shed 10 bases, with 16 bases lying between them. Per germline, CDR1 SGHVS and CDR2 FNYEAQ. The CDR3 consists of 14 residues. This CDR3 reads CASSSDPSSGKLFF. DNA for the CDR3: TGTGCCAGCAGCTCCGACCCGAGCTCTGGAAAACTGTTTTTT.